This entry lists 27 T cell receptor beta chains sequenced from one sample in a study of early T cells in non-severe SARS-CoV-2 infection. TCRdb passed the 5' RACE reads through MiXCR, listing each CDR3 protein once. Among around 78,000 distinct CDR3 sequences listed, around an eighth were seen once. Source material: whole blood. These receptors were collected from an adult who was a healthcare worker with PCR-confirmed SARS-CoV-2 infection or an uninfected control (not recorded which).

This clonotype was seen ten or more times. The rearrangement links TRBV29-1 to TRBJ1-1, with no clear D. Trimming pared 3 bases from V and 2 bases from J, leaving 13 bases between. The CDR3 is 14 amino acids. Looked up from germline, CDR1 is SQVTM and CDR2 is ANQGSEA. This CDR3 reads CSVEAAVLNTEAFF. The CDR3 coding sequence is TGCAGCGTTGAGGCGGCAGTCCTTAACACTGAAGCTTTCTTT.

The chain employs TRBV5-6 and TRBJ1-5; D is unresolved. V shed 4 bases and J shed 0 bases, with 8 bases lying between them. This CDR3 contains 14 residues. CDR1 and CDR2 from the germline V gene are SGHDT and YYEEEE. The CDR3 reads CASSGGVSNQPQHF. The CDR3 DNA reads as TGTGCCAGCAGCGGCGGGGTTAGCAATCAGCCCCAGCATTTT.

This sequence joins TRBV5-8 and TRBJ2-1; 12 positions agree with TRBD2. The V and J ends lost 4 bases and 6 bases, in that order; junction bases with no gene match: 5. CDR1 and CDR2 (germline): SGHTS, YDEGEE. The CDR3 spans 15 residues. The CDR3 loop is CASSPRLAGVNEQFF. The CDR3 region has the DNA TGTGCCAGCAGCCCCCGACTAGCGGGAGTCAATGAGCAGTTCTTC.

The chain uses TRBV12-3 or TRBV12-4 and TRBJ2-3; 8 bases map to TRBD1. CDR3 length: 14 residues. V dropped 3 bases and J dropped 5; count of bases not matched to a gene: 4. CDR3 sequence: CASSFQGAQDTQYF. CDR3 nucleotides: TGTGCCAGCAGTTTTCAGGGGGCGCAAGATACGCAGTATTTT.

This clonotype was detected many times. V is TRBV7-2 and J is TRBJ2-3, with unresolved D. V was trimmed by 6 bases and J by 2 bases, leaving 15 bases between them. Germline V gene data show CDR1 as SGHTA and CDR2 as FQGNSA. This CDR3 has 15 amino acids. The CDR3 region is CASRERDPYTDTQYF. The CDR3 nucleotides read TGTGCCAGCAGGGAAAGGGATCCCTACACAGATACGCAGTATTTT.

This clonotype was recorded at least ten times. The DNA for the CDR3 is TGTGCCAGCAGCAGGAAGGGCAGCAATCAGCCCCAGCATTTT. Translating gives CASSRKGSNQPQHF. The chain recombines TRBV7-6 with TRBJ1-5; D gene ambiguous. Germline V gene lookup returns CDR1 SGHVS and CDR2 FNYEAQ. Between the trimmed V and J ends, which lost 5 bases and 1 base, there was a span of 9 bases. The CDR3 totals 14 residues. Variable domain in full (rest from reference TRBV7-6 and TRBJ1-5): GAGVSQSPRYKVTKRGQDVALRCDPISGHVSLYWYRQALGQGPEFLTYFNYEAQQDKSGLPNDRFSAERPEGSISTLTIQRTEQRDSAMYRCASSRKGSNQPQHFGDGTRLSIL.

This clonotype was seen only a few times. The rearrangement links TRBV2 to TRBJ2-5, with 7 positions matching TRBD2. The CDR3 runs 17 residues. V lost 7 bases and J lost 5; bases outside the gene matches: 19. Germline loops: CDR1 SNHLY, CDR2 FYNNEI. The CDR3: CASTPGPLSGVVETQYF. The CDR3 DNA is TGTGCCAGCACCCCCGGCCCCCTGAGCGGGGTGGTTGAGACCCAGTACTTC.

As regards this clonotype: The junction does not match germline at one end; this may be a read error. The genes are TRBV3-1 and TRBJ2-1; tentative D call: TRBD1 (6 bases). The CDR3 extends over 14 amino acids. Per germline, CDR1 LGHDT and CDR2 YNNKEL (reference sequence). CDR3 residues: CASSHGGTYNEQFF. As DNA, the CDR3 is TGTGCCAGCAGCCATGGGGGCACTTACAATGAGCAGTTCTTT.

The chain combines TRBV9 with TRBJ1-1; D is unresolved. Germline V gene data show CDR1 as SGDLS and CDR2 as YYNGEE. CDR3 length equals 13 residues. V dropped 0 bases and J dropped 5 bases, with 8 bases sitting between them. The CDR3 region has the DNA TGTGCCAGCAGCGTAGGTTGGGCAACTGAAGCTTTCTTT. Its translation: CASSVGWATEAFF.

The rearrangement links TRBV4-2 to TRBJ2-3; the match to TRBD2 covers 10 bases. The CDR3 runs to 20 residues. In germline, CDR1 is LGHNA, CDR2 YNFKEQ. V gave up 1 base and J gave up 8 bases; unmatched junction bases: 21. CDR3 nucleotide sequence: TGTGCCAGCAGCCAAGGCGGGGGGACTAGCGCCGAACCTACTAAAGCTACGCAGTATTTT. Translation gives CASSQGGGTSAEPTKATQYF.

This clonotype was observed many times. The V call is TRBV3-1, the J call TRBJ2-7; tentative D call: TRBD2 (5 bases). Germline CDR1 LGHDT, CDR2 YNNKEL (reference sequence). This CDR3 region has 13 residues. The germline V and J ends were trimmed by 4 bases and 6 bases, with 13 bases remaining between them. CDR3 residues: CASSPTREGEQYF. DNA of the CDR3: TGTGCCAGCAGCCCCACACGAGAGGGCGAGCAGTACTTC.

This clonotype was seen ten or more times. J is TRBJ1-3 and V is TRBV5-1, with a tentative D call TRBD1 (5 bases). The germline V gene encodes CDR1 SGHRS and CDR2 YFSETQ. CDR3 length: 14 residues. Trimming took off 0 bases at V and 4 bases at J, with 8 bases between the two ends. Here the CDR3 DNA reads TGCGCCAGCAGCTTGGAAGGGGTCGGAAACACCATATATTTT. It encodes CASSLEGVGNTIYF. Variable domain in full (rest from reference TRBV5-1 and TRBJ1-3): KAGVTQTPRYLIKTRGQQVTLSCSPISGHRSVSWYQQTPGQGLQFLFEYFSETQRNKGNFPGRFSGRQFSNSRSEMNVSTLELGDSALYLCASSLEGVGNTIYFGEGSWLTVV.

The CDR3 coding sequence is TGTGCCAGTAGTATAGACGTATCACGGACTAACTATGGCTACACCTTC. It is translated as CASSIDVSRTNYGYTF. The chain employs TRBV19 and TRBJ1-2, with D uncertain. This CDR3 region has 16 residues. V was shortened by 0 bases and J by 0 bases, with 11 bases between the two germline ends. Per the germline V gene, CDR1 is LNHDA and CDR2 is SQIVND (reference sequence).

This chain links TRBV20-1 with TRBJ1-6; 8 bases are shared with TRBD1. Germline V gene lookup returns CDR1 DFQATT and CDR2 SNEGSKA (reference sequence). Trimming cost V 0 bases and J 5 bases; bases outside gene matches: 6. The CDR3 length is 16 residues. The CDR3 loop reads CSARDLQGGDNSPLHF. The CDR3 DNA is TGCAGTGCTAGAGATTTACAGGGGGGCGATAATTCACCCCTCCACTTT.

This clonotype was found a few times. V and J are TRBV29-1 and TRBJ2-7; D unclear. Trimming took off 6 bases at V and 5 bases at J, with 8 bases between the two ends. The CDR3 sequence is 10 residues long. CDR1 SQVTM and CDR2 ANQGSEA come from the germline V gene. CDR3 in DNA: TGCAGCGTACGAACCCACGAGCAGTACTTC. Amino acids: CSVRTHEQYF.

CDR3 sequence (DNA): TGTGCCAGCAGCCCTAGGGTGGCTGAAGCTTTCTTT. This codes for CASSPRVAEAFF. The chain links TRBV7-2 to TRBJ1-1; the D is unclear. CDR1 and CDR2 (germline): SGHTA, FQGNSA. This CDR3 spans 12 amino acids. Trimming took 5 bases from V and 6 from J, leaving 10 bases between them.

The V call is TRBV11-2, the J call TRBJ2-5; 8 bases agree with TRBD1. The germline gives CDR1 SGHAT, CDR2 FQNNGV. This CDR3 contains 15 residues. Losses at the gene ends were 5 bases for V and 2 bases for J; bases not matched to a gene: 7. CDR3 loop: CASSPRQGWQETQYF. In DNA, the CDR3 is TGTGCCAGCAGCCCCAGACAGGGGTGGCAAGAGACCCAGTACTTC.

The chain carries TRBV3-1 and TRBJ1-3; the D is unclear. CDR1 and CDR2 from the germline V gene are LGHDT and YNNKEL (reference sequence). The CDR3 extends over 13 amino acids. V lost 6 bases to trimming and J lost 2 bases, with 8 bases between them. The DNA for the CDR3 is TGTGCCAGCAGATCGGGCGCTGGAAACACCATATATTTT. Translation gives CASRSGAGNTIYF.

This clonotype was seen ten or more times. The gene calls are TRBV11-2 and TRBJ1-1; 9 bases agree with TRBD1. Germline CDR1 and CDR2: SGHAT and FQNNGV. V shed 1 base and J 4 bases; nucleotides not matched to a gene: 13. The CDR3 runs to 18 residues. The CDR3 protein is CASSLGEIQGAEITEAFF. CDR3 nucleotide sequence: TGTGCCAGCAGCTTAGGGGAAATACAGGGGGCTGAAATCACTGAAGCTTTCTTT.

This clonotype was detected ten times or more. V gene TRBV7-9 combines with J gene TRBJ1-2, with 8 bases fitting TRBD1. Germline trimming cut 8 bases from V and 6 bases from J; bases unmatched to any gene: 20. CDR3 length: 17 amino acids. Germline CDR1 SEHNR, CDR2 FQNEAQ (reference sequence). CDR3 bases: TGTGCCAGCCAAACCCCGGAAGCGGGGACAGGAGGAAATGGCTACACCTTC. Translating it yields CASQTPEAGTGGNGYTF.

This clonotype was counted ten times or more. The rearrangement joins TRBV9 to TRBJ2-2; the D gene could be TRBD1 or TRBD2 (5 bases each). CDR3 length: 18 amino acids. Trimming cost V 3 bases and J 6 bases, with 24 bases left between them. Looked up from germline, CDR1 is SGDLS and CDR2 is YYNGEE. CDR3 in amino acids: CASSGEMGQRWVPGELFF. The CDR3 region has the DNA TGTGCCAGCAGCGGAGAAATGGGGCAGCGGTGGGTTCCCGGGGAGCTGTTTTTT.

Note on this clonotype: With a much larger clone just one base away, this may be a read error. This chain connects TRBV30 to TRBJ1-2, with 9 nucleotides matching TRBD1. Germline assignment: CDR1 GTSNPN and CDR2 SVGIG (reference sequence). The CDR3 has 15 residues. The junction had 12 bases not matched to a gene; V was cut back by 6 bases and J by 4 bases. The DNA for the CDR3 is TGTGCCTGTGACCATGGGGACAGGGTCTCCTATGGCTACACCTTC. It yields the protein CACDHGDRVSYGYTF.

For the CDR3, the DNA is TGTGCCAGCATGGTAGTCGGGTACGAGCAGTACTTC. This encodes CASMVVGYEQYF. The J gene is TRBJ2-7, the V gene TRBV28; no clear D. Germline V gene sequence: CDR1 MDHEN, CDR2 SYDVKM. The CDR3 totals 12 residues. The V and J ends lost 7 bases and 4 bases respectively, with 11 bases between them.

This clonotype showed up many times. CDR3 nucleotide sequence: TGTGCCAGTAGTGCCCCTGTGGGGCAGCACCTTTATGGCTACACCTTC. This codes for CASSAPVGQHLYGYTF. The V and J genes are TRBV19 and TRBJ1-2, with D maybe TRBD1 (5 bases). Germline CDR1 reads LNHDA; CDR2 reads SQIVND (reference sequence). The CDR3 loop spans 16 amino acids. V dropped 5 bases and J dropped 5 bases, with 21 bases sitting between them.

This chain joins TRBV19 and TRBJ1-5, with D possibly TRBD1 on 6 matching bases. The V gene's germline CDR1 is LNHDA and CDR2 SQIVND (reference sequence). V was cut by 5 bases and J by 2 bases, with 10 bases left in between. The CDR3 runs to 14 residues. The CDR3 bases are TGTGCCAGTAGTCCAAGACAGGGCAATCAGCCCCAGCATTTT. Its translation is CASSPRQGNQPQHF.

This clonotype came up many times. This sequence joins TRBV7-2 and TRBJ2-7; D gene unclear. There are 12 residues in the CDR3. Germline V gene data show CDR1 as SGHTA and CDR2 as FQGNSA. Deletions cut 0 bases from V and 3 bases from J, with 3 bases between. The CDR3 DNA reads TGTGCCAGCAGCTTAGCCCTCTACGAGCAGTACTTC. Translating it yields CASSLALYEQYF.

The chain recombines TRBV27 with TRBJ2-1, with D possibly called TRBD1 or TRBD2 (5 bases each). Germline CDR1 MNHEY, CDR2 SMNVEV (reference sequence). V dropped 2 bases and J dropped 6 bases, with 11 bases sitting between them. The CDR3 has 14 residues. The CDR3 sequence is CASSLGGRGNEQFF. CDR3 nucleotide sequence: TGTGCCAGCAGTTTAGGGGGAAGGGGCAATGAGCAGTTCTTC.